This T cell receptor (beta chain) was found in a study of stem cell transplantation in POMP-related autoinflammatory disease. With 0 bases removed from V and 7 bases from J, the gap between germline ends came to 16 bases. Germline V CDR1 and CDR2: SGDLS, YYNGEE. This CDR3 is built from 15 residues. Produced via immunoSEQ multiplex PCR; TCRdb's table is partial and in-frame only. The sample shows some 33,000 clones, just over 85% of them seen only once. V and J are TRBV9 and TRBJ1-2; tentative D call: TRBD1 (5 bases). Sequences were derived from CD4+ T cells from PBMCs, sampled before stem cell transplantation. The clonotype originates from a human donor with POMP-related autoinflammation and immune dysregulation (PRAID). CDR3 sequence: CASSVEAGHYGGYTF. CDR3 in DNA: TGTGCCAGCAGCGTAGAGGCAGGGCATTACGGTGGCTACACCTTC.